One and the same sample provided the 12 T cell receptor beta chains below, sequenced in a study of T cell responses to AZD1222 COVID-19 vaccine. Produced via immunoSEQ multiplex PCR; TCRdb's table is partial and in-frame only. Seen here are around 140,000 clones, roughly 90% observed once, and the top ten hold approximately 1.6%. The sample was peripheral blood, taken on day 0 of AZD1222 vaccination. Receptor source: an adult in good health.

J is TRBJ1-1 and V is TRBV29-1; D might be TRBD1 (6 bases). CDR3 length: 13 residues. Trimming took off 6 bases at V and 1 base at J, with 12 bases between the two ends. CDR1 and CDR2 (germline): SQVTM, ANQGSEA. The CDR3 nucleotides read TGCAGCGTCAGGGGCCACCAGAACACTGAAGCTTTCTTT. Its protein is CSVRGHQNTEAFF. The whole variable domain, filled in from reference TRBV29-1 and TRBJ1-1, reads SAVISQKPSRDICQRGTSLTIQCQVDSQVTMMFWYRQQPGQSLTLIATANQGSEATYESGFVIDKFPISRPNLTFSTLTVSNMSPEDSSIYLCSVRGHQNTEAFFGQGTRLTVV.

The genes are TRBV13 and TRBJ2-1; no reliable D call. CDR1 is PRHDT and CDR2 is FYEKMQ in the germline V gene (reference sequence). Trimming removed 1 base from V and 3 bases from J, with 1 base in between. The CDR3 runs to 12 residues. CDR3 sequence reads: CASSLVYNEQFF. CDR3 DNA sequence: TGTGCCAGCAGCTTAGTCTACAATGAGCAGTTCTTC.

CDR3 protein: CASSAGQNNSPLHF. The CDR3 nucleotides are TGTGCCAGTAGCGCGGGACAGAACAATTCACCCCTCCACTTT. This chain connects TRBV19 to TRBJ1-6, with TRBD1 matching over 7 bases. The V gene end was trimmed by 6 bases and the J gene end by 7 bases; junction bases not matched to a gene: 6. CDR3 size: 14 residues. Germline CDR1 reads LNHDA; CDR2 reads SQIVND (reference sequence).

This clone has more than one count but fewer than ten. This chain joins TRBV11-3 and TRBJ2-5; TRBD2 matches 14 bases. Germline CDR1 and CDR2: SGHNT and YENEEA. V was clipped by 5 bases and J by 5 bases; unmatched bases: 7. This CDR3 has 16 residues. The CDR3 region is CASSPGTSGSWETQYF. The CDR3 bases are TGTGCCAGCAGCCCCGGGACTAGCGGGAGTTGGGAGACCCAGTACTTC.

The V call is TRBV11-2, the J call TRBJ2-7; TRBD2 matches 10 bases. Trimming cost V 0 bases and J 2 bases; bases outside gene matches: 1. Germline V gene lookup returns CDR1 SGHAT and CDR2 FQNNGV. This CDR3 is built from 15 residues. The chain's CDR3 is CASSLESGGAYEQYF. Written as DNA, the CDR3 is TGTGCCAGCAGCTTAGAAAGCGGGGGGGCCTACGAGCAGTACTTC.

This chain uses TRBV6-1 with TRBJ1-3; weak D call: TRBD1 (5 bases). The V gene lost 4 bases and the J gene lost 0 bases, with 13 bases spanning the gap. This CDR3 contains 16 residues. Germline CDR1 reads MNHNS; CDR2 reads SASEGT. CDR3 protein: CASSVSGLGSGNTIYF. The DNA for the CDR3 is TGTGCCAGCAGTGTATCAGGGTTGGGCTCTGGAAACACCATATATTTT.

The CDR3 region is CATSRKADGAGELFF. The CDR3 bases are TGTGCCACCAGCAGGAAGGCTGACGGCGCCGGGGAGCTGTTTTTT. The J gene is TRBJ2-2, the V gene TRBV15; D not resolved. The CDR3 totals 15 residues. The V end was cut by 3 bases, the J end by 6 bases, with 14 bases between. The germline CDR1 and CDR2 sequences are LNHNV and YYDKDF (reference sequence).

The chain couples TRBV2 to TRBJ2-5, with unresolved D. Deletions cut 8 bases from V and 2 bases from J, with 3 bases between. This CDR3 comprises 10 residues. CDR1 and CDR2 (germline): SNHLY, FYNNEI. The CDR3 spells CASQQETQYF. The CDR3 DNA follows: TGTGCCAGCCAGCAAGAGACCCAGTACTTC. The full variable domain, in which reference TRBV2 and TRBJ2-5 provide the parts outside the CDR3, is EPEVTQTPSHQVTQMGQEVILRCVPISNHLYFYWYRQILGQKVEFLVSFYNNEISEKSEIFDDQFSVERPDGSNFTLKIRSTKLEDSAMYFCASQQETQYFGPGTRLLVL.

The chain joins TRBV30 to TRBJ1-2, with D hard to call. The CDR3 has 13 residues. V lost 0 bases, J lost 7 bases, and 12 bases lay in between. Germline values: CDR1 GTSNPN, CDR2 SVGIG (reference sequence). The CDR3 reads CAWSVLSAFGYTF. In DNA, the CDR3 is TGTGCCTGGAGTGTATTATCAGCCTTTGGCTACACCTTC.

The chain links TRBV3-1 (or the pseudogene TRBV3-2) to TRBJ1-1; D is perhaps TRBD1 (5 bases). V lost 8 bases and J lost 7, with 14 bases in between. CDR1 and CDR2 (germline): LGHDT, YNNKEL (reference sequence). This CDR3 comprises 12 residues. The CDR3 nucleotides read TGTGCCAGCGCAGGTGGTAGGGGTGAAGCTTTCTTT. Residues: CASAGGRGEAFF.

The chain uses TRBV14 and TRBJ1-2; 7 positions match TRBD1. This CDR3 region has 14 residues. The V and J ends lost 4 bases and 6 bases, in that order; junction bases with no gene match: 8. Looked up from germline, CDR1 is SGHDN and CDR2 is FVKESK. For the CDR3, the DNA is TGTGCCAGCAGCCGAAACAGGGGTATAGATGGCTACACCTTC. It is translated as CASSRNRGIDGYTF.

The chain employs TRBV7-2 and TRBJ2-5; D not resolved. V lost 4 bases to trimming and J lost 5 bases, with 20 bases between them. Germline CDR1 and CDR2: SGHTA and FQGNSA. The CDR3 covers 16 residues. CDR3 DNA sequence: TGTGCCAGCAGCTCCGTACCTAGGAACCCTTGGGAGACCCAGTACTTC. Its translation is CASSSVPRNPWETQYF.